This T cell receptor beta chain is from a study of blood T cells in healthy people across ages. The CDR3 loop spans 14 amino acids. Looked up from germline, CDR1 is MDHEN and CDR2 is SYDVKM. Primed by a sample-barcoded 5' primer and a J-beta primer mix, a second PCR proceeded for about 6 to 12 cycles. Through a template-switch adaptor with 12 random nucleotides, each cDNA molecule received a tag. A single record per CDR3 protein comes from TCRdb applying MiXCR to the 5' RACE reads. The sample records over 950,000 distinct CDR3 sequences, roughly 50% being singletons. The origin of this receptor is a woman in her sixties in good health. The source material was blood. The chain recombines TRBV28 with TRBJ2-4, with TRBD1 matching 8 bases. The closer fit of TRBJ2-7 to the DNA end suggests the J call may be wrong. CDR3 protein: CASSSPDRVYEQYF. The CDR3 DNA reads TGTGCCAGCAGTTCCCCGGACAGGGTCTACGAGCAGTACTTC.